These 16 T cell receptor beta chains originate from one sample sequenced in a study of blood T cell repertoires in COVID-19. Sequencing was performed with immunoSEQ multiplex PCR; in TCRdb, only in-frame clones are kept and a portion is missing. The sample lists just over 200,000 clones, around 86% occurring once. The material sequenced was peripheral blood. The source of these receptors is a man at least 80 years old with acute or convalescent COVID-19.

The chain combines TRBV11-2 with TRBJ2-7, with D perhaps TRBD2 (5 bases). The CDR3 runs 13 residues. Germline V gene lookup returns CDR1 SGHAT and CDR2 FQNNGV. With 0 bases removed from V and 9 bases from J, the gap between germline ends came to 12 bases. For the CDR3, the DNA is TGTGCCAGCAGCTTAGATCGGCGGGCTGCGCAGTACTTC. It specifies CASSLDRRAAQYF.

The rearrangement joins TRBV9 to TRBJ1-1; tentative D call: TRBD1 (5 bases). With 1 base removed from V and 3 bases from J, the gap between germline ends came to 13 bases. This CDR3 spans 15 amino acids. CDR1 and CDR2 (germline): SGDLS, YYNGEE. This CDR3 is CASSVTGLQDTEAFF. In DNA, the CDR3 is TGTGCCAGCAGCGTAACAGGTCTCCAGGACACTGAAGCTTTCTTT.

The chain couples TRBV7-2 to TRBJ2-3; TRBD2 might be the D (5 bases). This CDR3 is 14 amino acids long. The ends were cut back, 5 bases at V and 4 bases at J, with 13 bases in the middle. CDR1 is SGHTA and CDR2 is FQGNSA in the germline V gene. CDR3 sequence: CASSRNPGSDTQYF. The CDR3 DNA is TGTGCCAGCAGCCGCAACCCGGGATCAGATACGCAGTATTTT. Full variable domain (outside the CDR3, taken from reference TRBV7-2 and TRBJ2-3): GAGVSQSPSNKVTEKGKDVELRCDPISGHTALYWYRQSLGQGLEFLIYFQGNSAPDKSGLPSDRFSAERTGGSVSTLTIQRTQQEDSAVYLCASSRNPGSDTQYFGPGTRLTVL.

The chain recombines TRBV14 with TRBJ2-7, with 10 bases identical to TRBD2. The CDR3 loop spans 16 amino acids. The ends lost 2 bases at V and 4 bases at J; junction bases unmatched: 8. The germline V gene has CDR1 SGHDN and CDR2 FVKESK. Written as DNA, the CDR3 is TGTGCCAGCAGCCAACGGGCGAGCGGGAGGGCGTACGAGCAGTACTTC. Protein sequence: CASSQRASGRAYEQYF.

This chain uses TRBV28 with TRBJ1-2; 12 bases fit TRBD1. Germline assignment: CDR1 MDHEN and CDR2 SYDVKM. With V trimmed by 5 bases and J by 8 bases, 6 bases remained unmatched. The length of the CDR3 is 14 residues. The CDR3 sequence: CASSDPGTGGGYTF. The CDR3 DNA follows: TGTGCCAGCAGTGACCCGGGGACAGGGGGCGGCTACACCTTC.

This sequence joins TRBV6-4 and TRBJ2-1, with D perhaps TRBD1 (5 bases). This CDR3 contains 15 residues. Germline V CDR1 and CDR2: MRHNA, SNTAGT. Trimming stripped 5 bases from V and 0 bases from J, with 11 bases between. As DNA, the CDR3 is TGTGCCAGCAGTAGGACATACCGCTCCTACAATGAGCAGTTCTTC. This encodes CASSRTYRSYNEQFF.

V and J are TRBV7-9 and TRBJ2-3, with D tentatively TRBD1 (7 bases). The CDR3 loop spans 14 amino acids. The V and J ends lost 2 bases and 6 bases respectively, with 12 bases between them. Germline V lookup: CDR1 SEHNR, CDR2 FQNEAQ (reference sequence). CDR3 in amino acids: CASSLQGGSDTQYF. DNA of the CDR3: TGTGCCAGCAGCTTACAGGGGGGATCGGATACGCAGTATTTT.

The count of this clone is one. The chain recombines TRBV7-3 with TRBJ2-7; 8 bases are shared with TRBD2. The CDR3 runs to 18 residues. The germline V gene has CDR1 SGHTA and CDR2 FQGTGA. V lost 1 base to trimming and J lost 1 base; unmatched junction nucleotides: 12. The CDR3 region has the DNA TGTGCCAGCAGCTTAAATTGGGGAACTAGCGGACTTTCCTACGAGCAGTACTTC. This codes for CASSLNWGTSGLSYEQYF. Supplemented by reference TRBV7-3 and TRBJ2-7, the full variable domain reads GAGVSQTPSNKVTEKGKYVELRCDPISGHTALYWYRQSLGQGPEFLIYFQGTGAADDSGLPNDRFFAVRPEGSVSTLKIQRTERGDSAVYLCASSLNWGTSGLSYEQYFGPGTRLTVT.

CDR3 in DNA: TGCGCCAGCAGTGACACTAGGACTCCAAACATTCAGTACTTC. Its translation: CASSDTRTPNIQYF. The chain uses TRBV10-2 and TRBJ2-4, with D possibly being TRBD2 (5 bases). The ends were cut back, 3 bases at V and 6 bases at J, with 12 bases in the middle. There are 14 residues in the CDR3. From germline, CDR1 is WSHSY and CDR2 SAAADI.

The rearrangement joins TRBV5-4 to TRBJ1-4; weak D call: TRBD1 (5 bases). Germline CDR1 SGHNT, CDR2 YYREEE (reference sequence). V was clipped by 3 bases and J by 7 bases, with 13 bases between them. CDR3 length: 14 amino acids. CDR3 loop: CASSWRGGGEKLFF. CDR3 coding DNA: TGTGCCAGCAGCTGGCGTGGGGGGGGTGAAAAACTGTTTTTT.

The rearrangement joins TRBV27 to TRBJ2-2; 9 nucleotides line up with TRBD2. This CDR3 has 17 amino acids. The V gene's germline CDR1 is MNHEY and CDR2 SMNVEV (reference sequence). With 5 bases clipped from V and 1 base from J, the junction kept 8 bases outside the gene matches. For the CDR3, the DNA is TGTGCCAGCAGTCCACTGGGACTAGCCAAGAACACCGGGGAGCTGTTTTTT. Translation gives CASSPLGLAKNTGELFF.

This chain links TRBV25-1 with TRBJ1-6; TRBD1 matches 10 bases. Germline lookup yields CDR1 MGHDK and CDR2 SYGVNS. The V gene end was trimmed by 6 bases and the J gene end by 7 bases; junction bases not matched to a gene: 6. This CDR3 spans 15 amino acids. The CDR3 spells CASRDSDRGNSPLHF. For the CDR3, the DNA is TGTGCCAGCAGGGACTCGGACAGGGGGAATTCACCCCTCCACTTT.

J is TRBJ2-1 and V is TRBV2; 10 positions match TRBD2. The ends lost 1 base at V and 9 bases at J; junction bases unmatched: 3. The germline gives CDR1 SNHLY, CDR2 FYNNEI. The CDR3 totals 14 residues. This CDR3 is CASSEGLAGIEQFF. The CDR3 region has the DNA TGTGCCAGCAGTGAAGGACTAGCGGGTATTGAGCAGTTCTTC.

V gene TRBV19 combines with J gene TRBJ2-5; tentatively, D is TRBD1 (6 bases). Germline CDR1 reads LNHDA; CDR2 reads SQIVND (reference sequence). The CDR3 extends over 15 amino acids. Deletions cut 4 bases from V and 1 base from J, with 13 bases between. CDR3 DNA sequence: TGTGCCAGTAGTACTACACAGGGCATCCAAGAGACCCAGTACTTC. Translated: CASSTTQGIQETQYF. The full variable domain, its missing parts supplied by reference TRBV19 and TRBJ2-5, is DGGITQSPKYLFRKEGQNVTLSCEQNLNHDAMYWYRQDPGQGLRLIYYSQIVNDFQKGDIAEGYSVSREKKESFPLTVTSAQKNPTAFYLCASSTTQGIQETQYFGPGTRLLVL.

The chain couples TRBV6-2 or TRBV6-3 to TRBJ2-3, with 9 bases aligning to TRBD2. J lost 0 bases, V lost 6 bases, and 4 bases had no gene match. The CDR3 loop spans 15 amino acids. The germline V gene has CDR1 MNHEY and CDR2 SVGEGT. Here the CDR3 DNA reads TGTGCCAGCAGCGCTAGCGGGACTAGCACAGATACGCAGTATTTT. Encoded protein: CASSASGTSTDTQYF.

This clone was observed a single time. The chain uses TRBV10-3 and TRBJ2-1, with 13 bases fitting TRBD2. This CDR3 has 15 residues. After removal of 4 bases from V and 4 bases from J, the junction contained 1 base not matched to a gene. CDR1 is ENHRY, CDR2 SYGVKD, per germline. The CDR3 here is CAISAGLAGYNEQFF. Written as DNA, the CDR3 is TGTGCCATCAGTGCGGGACTAGCGGGGTACAATGAGCAGTTCTTC.